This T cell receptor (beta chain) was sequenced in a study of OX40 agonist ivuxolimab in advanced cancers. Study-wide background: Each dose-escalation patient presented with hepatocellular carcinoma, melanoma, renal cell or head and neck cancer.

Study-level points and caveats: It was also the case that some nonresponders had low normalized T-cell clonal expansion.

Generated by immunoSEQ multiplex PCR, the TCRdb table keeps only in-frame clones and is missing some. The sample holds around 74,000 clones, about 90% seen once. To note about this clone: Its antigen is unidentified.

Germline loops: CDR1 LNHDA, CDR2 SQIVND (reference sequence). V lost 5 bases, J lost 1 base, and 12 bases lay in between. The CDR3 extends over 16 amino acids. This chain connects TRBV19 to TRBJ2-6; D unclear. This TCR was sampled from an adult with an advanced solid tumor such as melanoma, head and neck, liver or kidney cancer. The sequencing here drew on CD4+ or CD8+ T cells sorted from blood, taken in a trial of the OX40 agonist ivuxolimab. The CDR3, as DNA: TGTGCCAGTAGTCTCGGACGGACGTCTGGGGCCAACGTCCTGACTTTC. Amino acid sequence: CASSLGRTSGANVLTF.